The sequence of this TCR beta chain was determined in a study of T cell repertoires in cytomegalovirus infection (dated by TCRdb to the late 2010s). In terms of the full investigation: Donor HLA type was relevant to the analysis, because carriage of CMV infection together with the matching HLA type was indicated by public TCR beta signatures. Results and caveats for the whole study, not just this receptor: The ex vivo response was dominated by HLA-C-restricted CMV-specific TCR beta clonotypes, which also provided the single most frequent clonotype in two of eight donors. In both this cohort and an independent cohort of over 350 donors, the cumulative frequency of public TCR beta family members distinguished carriers of CMV infection plus the relevant HLA type.

The germline V gene (reference sequence) supplies CDR1 DFQATT and CDR2 SNEGSKA. The cysteine opens and the phenylalanine closes a CDR3 of 17 amino acids. The CDR3 DNA has 51 bases and is translated from base 1. V sheds 6 bases and J sheds 0 bases, leaving 21 bases between their ends. This clonotype was counted only a few times. No cognate antigen has been identified for it. No qualities accompany the bases; no much larger clone lies one base away. Sequencing was performed on an Illumina HiSeq 1500. TCRdb cleaned the public reads at Q25 with fastp, built clones with MiXCR and kept in-frame beta chains. Identical CDR3 proteins give one entry, which carries the most common genes and DNA. Counted in this sample were 400,000 to 550,000 distinct CDR3 sequences; around 10% of them appeared once. 10% to 13% of the sample is held by the ten biggest clonotypes.

Source material: PBMCs. This TCR was sampled from a human donor in good health (CMV status not recorded). Some clones in this sample may be carry-over from other donors' samples. In this chain, TRBV20-1 is recombined with TRBJ1-3; TRBD1 could be the D gene, as 6 bases match. The CDR3 has the sequence CSASPQGSAISGNTIYF. The nucleotide sequence reads TGCAGTGCCAGCCCGCAGGGGTCAGCCATCTCTGGAAACACCATATATTTT.